These 21 T cell receptor beta chains originate from one sample sequenced in a study of long-term antiretroviral therapy in people with HIV. The run of the v3.0 immunoSEQ assay was at survey level. This table comes from immunoSEQ multiplex PCR, and its TCRdb copy is limited to in-frame clones, with some not included. The sample contains about 17,000 clones, about 86% of which appear only once. The sequencing used unsorted PBMCs, collected 0.3 years before starting antiretroviral therapy. The receptor source for this set is a middle-aged man with HIV.

The genes are TRBV11-2 and TRBJ2-1; D is uncertain. The germline V and J ends were trimmed by 1 base and 9 bases, with 10 bases remaining between them. CDR1 SGHAT and CDR2 FQNNGV come from the germline V gene. This CDR3 contains 13 residues. The CDR3 DNA follows: TGTGCCAGCAGCTTAGGATACCAGGCTGAGCAGTTCTTC. Translation gives CASSLGYQAEQFF.

J is TRBJ1-1 and V is TRBV7-2, with no clear D. V was shortened by 3 bases and J by 3 bases, with 2 bases between the two germline ends. The CDR3 covers 11 residues. Germline-derived CDR1 and CDR2 are SGHTA and FQGNSA. The chain's CDR3 is CASSFHTEAFF. CDR3 sequence (DNA): TGTGCCAGCAGCTTTCACACTGAAGCTTTCTTT. The whole variable domain, filled in from reference TRBV7-2 and TRBJ1-1, reads GAGVSQSPSNKVTEKGKDVELRCDPISGHTALYWYRQSLGQGLEFLIYFQGNSAPDKSGLPSDRFSAERTGGSVSTLTIQRTQQEDSAVYLCASSFHTEAFFGQGTRLTVV.

The chain employs TRBV5-5 and TRBJ1-1; D uncertain. V lost 6 bases and J 4 bases, leaving 16 bases between the germline ends. CDR1 SGHKS and CDR2 YYEKEE come from the germline V gene (reference sequence). The CDR3 spans 14 residues. The CDR3 loop reads CASTTAPSGTEAFF. The CDR3 bases are TGTGCCAGCACCACGGCGCCATCAGGCACTGAAGCTTTCTTT.

A single count supports this clone. The chain recombines TRBV5-6 with TRBJ1-1; D is unclear. V was trimmed by 0 bases and J by 5 bases, leaving 5 bases between them. The CDR3 has 12 amino acids. Looked up from germline, CDR1 is SGHDT and CDR2 is YYEEEE. The CDR3 loop is CASSLADTEAFF. The CDR3 DNA reads as TGTGCCAGCAGCTTGGCGGATACTGAAGCTTTCTTT. The full variable domain, rest sourced from reference TRBV5-6 and TRBJ1-1, is DAGVTQSPTHLIKTRGQQVTLRCSPKSGHDTVSWYQQALGQGPQFIFQYYEEEERQRGNFPDRFSGHQFPNYSSELNVNALLLGDSALYLCASSLADTEAFFGQGTRLTVV.

There are a few counts of this clone. V usage is TRBV7-9 and J usage is TRBJ1-4; D perhaps matches TRBD1 (6 bases). This CDR3 has 17 amino acids. Germline assignment: CDR1 SEHNR and CDR2 FQNEAQ (reference sequence). V was clipped by 5 bases and J by 8 bases, with 24 bases between them. CDR3 sequence reads: CASSTVETGWRHEKLFF. CDR3 nucleotides: TGTGCCAGCAGCACCGTGGAAACAGGGTGGAGGCACGAAAAACTGTTTTTT. Variable domain in full (rest from reference TRBV7-9 and TRBJ1-4): DTGVSQNPRHKITKRGQNVTFRCDPISEHNRLYWYRQTLGQGPEFLTYFQNEAQLEKSRLLSDRFSAERPKGSFSTLEIQRTEQGDSAMYLCASSTVETGWRHEKLFFGSGTQLSVL.

CDR3 DNA sequence: TGTGCCAGCAGTTACCCGGGATTATACGAGCAGTACTTC. Encoded protein: CASSYPGLYEQYF. The chain has TRBV6-5 and TRBJ2-7; D may be TRBD2 (5 bases). V lost 2 bases and J lost 4, with 9 bases in between. The germline V gene has CDR1 MNHEY and CDR2 SVGAGI. The CDR3 consists of 13 residues.

V is TRBV4-1 and J is TRBJ1-2, with D possibly matching TRBD1 (6 bases). Between the trimmed V and J ends, which lost 1 base and 2 bases, there was a span of 11 bases. This CDR3 contains 15 residues. Germline CDR1 and CDR2: MGHRA and YSYEKL. The CDR3 region has the DNA TGCGCCAGCAGCCAAGGCCCAGGGGCAAACTATGGCTACACCTTC. Translated: CASSQGPGANYGYTF.

This clone appeared once. The chain is built from TRBV6-6 and TRBJ2-7, with D possibly TRBD2 on 6 matching bases. The CDR3 has 16 residues. The V gene lost 2 bases and the J gene lost 1 base, with 15 bases spanning the gap. CDR1 and CDR2 (germline): MNHNY, SVGAGI (reference sequence). CDR3 region: CASSYGSGRGSYEQYF. The CDR3 DNA follows: TGTGCCAGCAGTTACGGTTCCGGGAGAGGGTCCTACGAGCAGTACTTC.

The chain recombines TRBV6-6 with TRBJ1-6; D gene unclear. The CDR3 extends over 11 amino acids. Germline assignment: CDR1 MNHNY and CDR2 SVGAGI (reference sequence). The V and J ends lost 8 bases and 13 bases respectively, with 12 bases between them. The CDR3 sequence: CASGAGVPLHF. CDR3 sequence (DNA): TGTGCCAGCGGCGCGGGAGTCCCCCTCCACTTT.

The chain combines TRBV6-1 with TRBJ1-1; no reliable D call. The length of the CDR3 is 16 residues. The germline V and J ends were trimmed by 0 bases and 4 bases, with 15 bases remaining between them. Germline CDR1 and CDR2: MNHNS and SASEGT. This CDR3 reads CASSEAITLPSTEAFF. CDR3 bases: TGTGCCAGCAGTGAAGCGATAACCCTGCCGAGCACTGAAGCTTTCTTT.

The V call is TRBV6-5, the J call TRBJ2-7; 7 bases line up with TRBD2. The CDR3 length is 14 residues. The germline V gene encodes CDR1 MNHEY and CDR2 SVGAGI. Trimming removed 0 bases from V and 4 bases from J; junction bases left unmatched: 3. The CDR3 coding sequence is TGTGCCAGCAGTTACTCGGGCGGGGGTTACGAGCAGTACTTC. It is translated as CASSYSGGGYEQYF.

The rearrangement uses TRBV15 and TRBJ2-1; the match to TRBD2 covers 9 bases. The CDR3 consists of 17 residues. Per germline, CDR1 LNHNV and CDR2 YYDKDF (reference sequence). V shed 5 bases, J shed 8 bases, and the junction held 16 bases outside the gene matches. CDR3 in amino acids: CATSEEGGGRAVDEQFF. The CDR3 DNA reads as TGTGCCACCAGCGAGGAGGGGGGCGGGAGGGCCGTGGATGAGCAGTTCTTC.

CDR3 coding DNA: TGCGCCAGCAGCCAAGATCCCGAGGGGGTAACCCCCTACGAGCAGTACTTC. Its translation is CASSQDPEGVTPYEQYF. The V gene is TRBV4-3, the J gene TRBJ2-7, with TRBD1 as a possible D gene (6 bases). Germline V lookup: CDR1 LGHNA, CDR2 YSLEER. CDR3 length: 17 residues. Between the trimmed V and J ends, which lost 0 bases and 2 bases, there was a span of 17 bases.

The chain joins TRBV28 to TRBJ1-2; D may be TRBD1 (6 bases). V lost 5 bases, J lost 0 bases, and 31 bases lay in between. The CDR3 totals 21 residues. Germline V gene sequence: CDR1 MDHEN, CDR2 SYDVKM. This CDR3 is CASSTQSLGSRSTGSNYGYTF. CDR3 bases: TGTGCCAGCAGTACCCAGTCCCTAGGCTCCCGCTCGACAGGTTCTAACTATGGCTACACCTTC.

The chain employs TRBV6-4 and TRBJ2-7, with TRBD2 matching 12 bases. CDR3 length equals 14 residues. The J segment lost 3 bases and the V segment lost 3 bases, leaving 0 bases of the junction unmatched. Germline V gene sequence: CDR1 MRHNA, CDR2 SNTAGT. This CDR3 reads CASSELAGGYEQYF. The CDR3 DNA reads TGTGCCAGCAGTGAACTAGCGGGGGGCTACGAGCAGTACTTC.

The rearrangement uses TRBV7-9 and TRBJ1-4, with no clear D. The V gene's germline CDR1 is SEHNR and CDR2 FQNEAQ (reference sequence). The CDR3 totals 17 residues. V was shortened by 4 bases and J by 8 bases, with 23 bases between the two germline ends. CDR3 sequence (DNA): TGTGCCAGCAGCTCAACCTTCTTAGCCGGTAATATGGAAAAACTGTTTTTT. Protein product: CASSSTFLAGNMEKLFF. Complete variable domain (other parts from reference TRBV7-9 and TRBJ1-4): DTGVSQNPRHKITKRGQNVTFRCDPISEHNRLYWYRQTLGQGPEFLTYFQNEAQLEKSRLLSDRFSAERPKGSFSTLEIQRTEQGDSAMYLCASSSTFLAGNMEKLFFGSGTQLSVL.

The V and J genes are TRBV5-4 and TRBJ2-1; 14 bases match TRBD2. Germline V CDR1 and CDR2: SGHNT, YYREEE (reference sequence). V dropped 3 bases and J dropped 1; count of bases not matched to a gene: 6. This CDR3 has 18 residues. CDR3 bases: TGTGCCAGCAGCTCCGGGACTAGCGGGAGAGTTTCCTACAATGAGCAGTTCTTC. This translates into CASSSGTSGRVSYNEQFF. The entire variable domain, with the rest obtained from reference TRBV5-4 and TRBJ2-1, is as follows: ETGVTQSPTHLIKTRGQQVTLRCSSQSGHNTVSWYQQALGQGPQFIFQYYREEENGRGNFPPRFSGLQFPNYSSELNVNALELDDSALYLCASSSGTSGRVSYNEQFFGPGTRLTVL.

This chain connects TRBV27 to TRBJ2-7; D is ambiguous. The germline gives CDR1 MNHEY, CDR2 SMNVEV (reference sequence). The CDR3 has 14 amino acids. V lost 2 bases, J lost 2 bases, and 10 bases lay in between. The CDR3 region is CASSLGPVAYEQYF. CDR3 nucleotide sequence: TGTGCCAGCAGTTTAGGTCCGGTCGCCTACGAGCAGTACTTC.

Only a few counts were recorded for this clone. The chain has TRBV19 and TRBJ2-7; TRBD2 matches at 10 bases. The length of the CDR3 is 15 residues. Per the germline V gene, CDR1 is LNHDA and CDR2 is SQIVND (reference sequence). The V and J ends lost 5 bases and 4 bases, in that order; junction bases with no gene match: 8. For the CDR3, the DNA is TGTGCCAGTAGTCGAACTTCTAGCGGGAGTTACGAGCAGTACTTC. Protein product: CASSRTSSGSYEQYF.

This chain links TRBV7-2 with TRBJ2-1; tentative D call: TRBD1 (6 bases). Germline V CDR1 and CDR2: SGHTA, FQGNSA. The germline V and J ends were trimmed by 0 bases and 7 bases, with 13 bases remaining between them. The CDR3 spans 15 residues. The CDR3 region is CASSLARGSGNEQFF. DNA of the CDR3: TGTGCCAGCAGCTTAGCGAGGGGGAGTGGGAATGAGCAGTTCTTC. Full variable domain (rest looked up from reference TRBV7-2 and TRBJ2-1): GAGVSQSPSNKVTEKGKDVELRCDPISGHTALYWYRQSLGQGLEFLIYFQGNSAPDKSGLPSDRFSAERTGGSVSTLTIQRTQQEDSAVYLCASSLARGSGNEQFFGPGTRLTVL.

The V gene is TRBV28, the J gene TRBJ2-5; 8 nucleotides line up with TRBD1. In germline, CDR1 is MDHEN, CDR2 SYDVKM. The V gene end was trimmed by 3 bases and the J gene end by 6 bases; junction bases not matched to a gene: 9. This CDR3 spans 15 amino acids. CDR3 nucleotides: TGTGCCAGCAGTTTCCTTGGACAGGGTGGGCAGACCCAGTACTTC. Translated: CASSFLGQGGQTQYF.